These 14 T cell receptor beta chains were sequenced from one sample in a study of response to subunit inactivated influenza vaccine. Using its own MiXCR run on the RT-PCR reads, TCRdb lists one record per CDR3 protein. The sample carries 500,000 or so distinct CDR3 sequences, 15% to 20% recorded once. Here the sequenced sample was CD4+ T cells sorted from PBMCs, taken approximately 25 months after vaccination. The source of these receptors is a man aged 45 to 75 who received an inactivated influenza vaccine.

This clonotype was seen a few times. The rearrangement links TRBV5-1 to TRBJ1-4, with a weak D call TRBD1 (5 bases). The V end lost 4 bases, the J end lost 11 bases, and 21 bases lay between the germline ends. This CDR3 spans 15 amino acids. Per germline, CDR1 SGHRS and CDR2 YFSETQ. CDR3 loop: CASSPTDGVGGKLFF. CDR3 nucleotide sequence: TGCGCCAGCAGCCCGACCGATGGGGTTGGGGGGAAACTGTTTTTT.

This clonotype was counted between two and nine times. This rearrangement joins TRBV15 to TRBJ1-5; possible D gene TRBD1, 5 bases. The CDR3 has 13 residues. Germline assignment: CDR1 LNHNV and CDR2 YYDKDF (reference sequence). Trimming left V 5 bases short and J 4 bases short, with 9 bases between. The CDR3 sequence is CATSWGSNQPQHF. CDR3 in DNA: TGTGCCACCAGCTGGGGCTCGAATCAGCCCCAGCATTTT.

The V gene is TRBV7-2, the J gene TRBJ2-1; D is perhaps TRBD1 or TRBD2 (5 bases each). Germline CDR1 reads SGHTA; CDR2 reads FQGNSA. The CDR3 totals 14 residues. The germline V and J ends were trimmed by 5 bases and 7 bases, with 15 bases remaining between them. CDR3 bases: TGTGCCAGCAGCGAGGGGCGGGTGGGGAATGAGCAGTTCTTC. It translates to CASSEGRVGNEQFF.

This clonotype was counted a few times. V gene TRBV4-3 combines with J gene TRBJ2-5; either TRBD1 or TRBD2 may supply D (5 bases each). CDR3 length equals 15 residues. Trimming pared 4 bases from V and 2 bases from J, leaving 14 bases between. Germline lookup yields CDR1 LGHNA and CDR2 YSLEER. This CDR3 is CASSLGVRGQETQYF. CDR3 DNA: TGCGCCAGCAGCCTCGGGGTGAGGGGACAAGAGACCCAGTACTTC.

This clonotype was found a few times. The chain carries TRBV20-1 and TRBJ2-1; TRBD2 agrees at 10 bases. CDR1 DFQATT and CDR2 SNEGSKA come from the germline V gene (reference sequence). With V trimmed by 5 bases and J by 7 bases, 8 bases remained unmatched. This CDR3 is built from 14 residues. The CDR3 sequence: CSAVAGGYGNEQFF. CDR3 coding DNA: TGCAGTGCTGTAGCGGGGGGATATGGGAATGAGCAGTTCTTC.

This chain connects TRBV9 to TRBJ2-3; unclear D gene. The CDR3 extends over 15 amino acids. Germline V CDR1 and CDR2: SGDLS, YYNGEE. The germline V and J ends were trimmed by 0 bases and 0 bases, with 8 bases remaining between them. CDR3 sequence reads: CASSVVGFSTDTQYF. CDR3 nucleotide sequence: TGTGCCAGCAGCGTAGTTGGGTTTAGCACAGATACGCAGTATTTT.

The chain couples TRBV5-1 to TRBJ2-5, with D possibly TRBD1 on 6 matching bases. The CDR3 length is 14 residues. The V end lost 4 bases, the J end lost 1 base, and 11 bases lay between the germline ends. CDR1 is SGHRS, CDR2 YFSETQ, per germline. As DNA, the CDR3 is TGCGCCAGCAGCCGCGGACAGCCCCAAGAGACCCAGTACTTC. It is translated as CASSRGQPQETQYF.

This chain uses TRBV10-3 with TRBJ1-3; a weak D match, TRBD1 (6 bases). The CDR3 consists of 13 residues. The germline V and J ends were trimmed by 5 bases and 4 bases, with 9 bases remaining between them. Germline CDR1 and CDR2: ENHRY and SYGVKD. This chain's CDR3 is CAISPDSGNTIYF. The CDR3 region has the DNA TGTGCCATCAGTCCGGACAGCGGAAACACCATATATTTT.

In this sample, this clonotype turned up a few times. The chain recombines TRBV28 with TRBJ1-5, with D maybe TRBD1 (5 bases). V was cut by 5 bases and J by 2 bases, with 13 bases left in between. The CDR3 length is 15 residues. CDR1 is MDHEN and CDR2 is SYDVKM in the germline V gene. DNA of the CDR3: TGTGCCAGCAGTCCTCCTGGGGCGGGCAATCAGCCCCAGCATTTT. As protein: CASSPPGAGNQPQHF.

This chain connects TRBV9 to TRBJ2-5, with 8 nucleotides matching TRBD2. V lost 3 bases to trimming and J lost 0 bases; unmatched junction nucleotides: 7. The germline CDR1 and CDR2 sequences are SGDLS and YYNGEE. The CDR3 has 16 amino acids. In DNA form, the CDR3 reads TGTGCCAGCAGCGGGAGGGCGGGAGGCTACCAAGAGACCCAGTACTTC. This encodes CASSGRAGGYQETQYF.

The CDR3 region has the DNA TGTGCCAGCAGTCCGCACAGGGGGTCTCGGTACTTC. It translates to CASSPHRGSRYF. The rearrangement links TRBV28 to TRBJ2-4, with 8 nucleotides matching TRBD1. V shed 5 bases, J shed 15 bases, and the junction held 9 bases outside the gene matches. Germline CDR1 reads MDHEN; CDR2 reads SYDVKM. This CDR3 is 12 amino acids long.

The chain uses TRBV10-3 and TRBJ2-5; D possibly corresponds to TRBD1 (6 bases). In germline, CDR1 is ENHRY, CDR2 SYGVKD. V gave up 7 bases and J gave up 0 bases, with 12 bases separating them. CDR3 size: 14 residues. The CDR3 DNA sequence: TGTGCCATCAATGCCCAGGGGCACCAAGAGACCCAGTACTTC. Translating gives CAINAQGHQETQYF.

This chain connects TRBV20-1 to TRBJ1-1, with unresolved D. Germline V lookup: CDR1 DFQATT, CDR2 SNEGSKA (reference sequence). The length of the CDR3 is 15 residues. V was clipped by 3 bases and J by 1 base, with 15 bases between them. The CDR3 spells CSASKTGPRNTEAFF. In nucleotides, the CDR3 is TGCAGTGCTAGCAAGACGGGCCCGAGGAACACTGAAGCTTTCTTT.

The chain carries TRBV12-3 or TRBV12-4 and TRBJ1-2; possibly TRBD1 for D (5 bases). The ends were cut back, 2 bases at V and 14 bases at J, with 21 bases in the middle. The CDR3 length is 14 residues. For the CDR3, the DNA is TGTGCCAGCAGTTTAACGGGACTGGAGGGAATGGCTACCTTC. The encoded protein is CASSLTGLEGMATF.